This is a list of T cell receptor beta chains from one sample in a study of T cell changes during pregnancy in multiple sclerosis. Assay: immunoSEQ multiplex PCR; the TCRdb copy retains only in-frame clones and omits some. Altogether tens of thousands of clones are present, 90% being singletons, with the ten largest covering 1.5%. The source material was peripheral blood, sampled in the third trimester of pregnancy. These receptors were obtained from a female donor with multiple sclerosis, enrolled in a pregnancy study. CDR3s include the opening cysteine and the closing phenylalanine or tryptophan. The order of the fields is J gene, V gene, clone size, D gene, CDR3 DNA, CDR3 protein. The D gene is left open where the match is weak. A row's size may be missing; if present it is once, few, many or a size class.

>TRBJ2-5|TRBV15|NA|TRBD2
TGTGCCACCAGCACCAATCCGGGGGGTGCGGAGACCCAGTACTTC
CATSTNPGGAETQYF
>TRBJ1-2|TRBV7-8|NA|NA
TGTGCCAGCAGCTTAATAAGGGGAAAAGGCTATGGCTACACCTTC
CASSLIRGKGYGYTF
>TRBJ1-1|TRBV6-1|NA|TRBD1
TGTGCCAGCAGAAAACAGGGGGAGAACACTGAAGCTTTCTTT
CASRKQGENTEAFF
>TRBJ1-4|TRBV15|NA|NA
TGTGCCACCAGCAGAAGGGACAAGGTTGGAAAACTGTTTTTT
CATSRRDKVGKLFF
>TRBJ1-5|TRBV19|few|NA
TGTGCCAGTAGTATCTCAGGGGCCAGTCAGCCCCAGCATTTT
CASSISGASQPQHF
>TRBJ1-1|TRBV10-3|NA|TRBD1
TGTGCCATCAGTGTTCAGGGACAGGGGGTGATAAACACTGAAGCTTTCTTT
CAISVQGQGVINTEAFF
>TRBJ1-2|TRBV29-1|NA|NA
TGCAGCGGATTATTCGGTGGTGGCTACACCTTC
CSGLFGGGYTF
>TRBJ2-1|TRBV9|once|NA
TGTGCAAGCAGGGACTCACCTTACAATGAGCAGTTCTTC
CASRDSPYNEQFF
>TRBJ2-7|TRBV21-1|NA|NA
TGTGCCAGCAGCAAAGTAGAGGGTCCCAACTACGAGCAGTACTTC
CASSKVEGPNYEQYF
>TRBJ2-2|TRBV2|NA|NA
TGTGCCAGCAGTGAAGGAACTAGCTTTCTAAAGGGGGAGCTGTTTTTT
CASSEGTSFLKGELFF
>TRBJ1-1|TRBV7-9|NA|NA
TGTGCCAGCTTCCCTACCCTTTTTCAGGGGTTACCCATGAACACTGAAGCTTTCTTT
CASFPTLFQGLPMNTEAFF
>TRBJ2-3|TRBV10-3|NA|NA
TGTGCCACCCTAAACGCGAAAAACACAGATACGCAGTATTTT
CATLNAKNTDTQYF
>TRBJ2-5|TRBV7-9|NA|NA
TGTGCCAGCATCCAAGTGGGGGGAGGAGAGACCCAGTACTTC
CASIQVGGGETQYF
>TRBJ2-6|TRBV30|NA|NA
TGTGCCTGGACCTTGGCCAGGGTAGTTGCTGGGGCCAACGTCCTGACTTTC
CAWTLARVVAGANVLTF
>TRBJ1-1|TRBV30|few|NA
TGTGCCTGGGAAAGACGGGTGAACACTGAAGCTTTCTTT
CAWERRVNTEAFF
>TRBJ1-5|TRBV5-6|few|NA
TGTGCCAGCAGCTTTTACAGCTCCTCGGATAGCAATCAGCCCCAGCATTTT
CASSFYSSSDSNQPQHF
>TRBJ2-7|TRBV19|NA|TRBD1
TGTGCCAGTAGTGCCACAGGGGGTGCATACGAGCAGTACTTC
CASSATGGAYEQYF
>TRBJ1-2|TRBV25-1|NA|TRBD1
TGTGCCAGCAGTGCACAGGGGGTGGGCTACACCTTC
CASSAQGVGYTF
>TRBJ1-5|TRBV21-1|NA|NA
TGTGCCAGCAGCAAAGGGTATGACAGGGTGTTGGGTCAGCCCCAGCATTTT
CASSKGYDRVLGQPQHF
>TRBJ2-7|TRBV28|NA|TRBD2
TGTGCCAGTCCACCTCCCGGGACTAGCGGGGGGCTTAGCTCCTACGAGCAGTACTTC
CASPPPGTSGGLSSYEQYF
>TRBJ2-7|TRBV19|once|NA
TGTGCCAGTAGTCCACAGGCGAGCTCCTACGAGCAGTACTTC
CASSPQASSYEQYF
>TRBJ1-5|TRBV10-3|NA|TRBD1
TGTGCCATCAGTGAGTCAAAGGGACAGTCGACTAGCAATCAGCCCCAGCATTTT
CAISESKGQSTSNQPQHF
>TRBJ1-5|TRBV5-1|NA|TRBD1
TGCGCCAGCAGCCCGACGACAGGGAACCAGCCCCAGCATTTT
CASSPTTGNQPQHF
>TRBJ1-1|TRBV6-5|once|NA
TGTGCCAGCAAAAAACAGGACCAGAACACTGAAGCTTTCTTT
CASKKQDQNTEAFF
>TRBJ2-7|TRBV19|NA|TRBD2
TGTGCCAGTAGTACAGCGGGGGGATACGAGCAGTACTTC
CASSTAGGYEQYF
>TRBJ2-7|TRBV6-5|NA|NA
TGTGCCAGCAGTTACTCCACAGCTCCTATCTCCTACGAGCAGTACTTC
CASSYSTAPISYEQYF
>TRBJ2-5|TRBV6-5|NA|TRBD2
TGTGCCAGCCTCCGGCGGGGAGGGTCGGAGACCCAGTACTTC
CASLRRGGSETQYF
>TRBJ2-5|TRBV5-4|NA|TRBD2
TGTGCCAGCAGCTTGGGACTAGCGGGTGAAGAGACCCAGTACTTC
CASSLGLAGEETQYF
>TRBJ2-7|TRBV27|few|TRBD1
TGTGCCAGCGGGACAGGGGCCTACGAGCAGTACTTC
CASGTGAYEQYF
>TRBJ2-5|TRBV6-1|NA|NA
TGTGCCAGCAGTGAATTTTTGGACAGCCAAGAGACCCAGTACTTC
CASSEFLDSQETQYF
>TRBJ1-1|TRBV21-1|NA|NA
TGTGCCAGCAGCACATTTGACGAGGAATTCGAAATGAACACTGAAGCTTTCTTT
CASSTFDEEFEMNTEAFF
>TRBJ2-7|TRBV18|NA|NA
TGTGCCAGCTCACCATTGGGCTACCCAACCCACGAGCAGTACTTC
CASSPLGYPTHEQYF
>TRBJ2-1|TRBV7-9|NA|NA
TGTGCCAGCAGCTCCTCTCCGGCCGGGGGCTCCTACAATGAGCAGTTCTTC
CASSSSPAGGSYNEQFF
>TRBJ2-2|TRBV5-1|NA|TRBD1
TGCGCCAGCAGCCCCGGGACAGCGTACACCGGGGAGCTGTTTTTT
CASSPGTAYTGELFF
>TRBJ2-4|TRBV6-5|NA|NA
TGTGCCAGCAAGCCAGGGTATACCAAAAACATTCAGTACTTC
CASKPGYTKNIQYF
>TRBJ1-2|TRBV27|NA|TRBD1
TGTGCCAGCAGTTTCGAACCCAGGGGGCTCTATGGCTACACCTTC
CASSFEPRGLYGYTF
>TRBJ1-1|TRBV5-1|NA|NA
TGCGCCAGCAGCTTGGTGGGGCCGACTGAAGCTTTCTTT
CASSLVGPTEAFF
>TRBJ1-2|TRBV4-3|NA|NA
TGCGCCAGCAGCCAAGCCCGGGGAGTTGGCTACACCTTC
CASSQARGVGYTF
>TRBJ2-2|TRBV19|NA|TRBD1
TGTGCCACCGGGACAGGGGGCGGAACCGGGGAGCTGTTTTTT
CATGTGGGTGELFF
>TRBJ2-5|TRBV29-1|NA|NA
TGCAGCGTTGAAGAGATTGCGGGAGAGACCCAGTACTTC
CSVEEIAGETQYF
>TRBJ1-1|TRBV15|many|NA
TGTGCCACCAGCAGAGGTGGTCTAGACCCTGAAGCTTTCTTT
CATSRGGLDPEAFF
>TRBJ1-5|TRBV19|NA|NA
TGTGCCAGTAGTATAGATAGGAAGGGAGGTCAGCCCCAGCATTTT
CASSIDRKGGQPQHF
>TRBJ1-1|TRBV5-1|NA|NA
TGCGCCAGCAGCTTGGTTTTATCGGGAGAAGAAGCTTTCTTT
CASSLVLSGEEAFF
>TRBJ2-5|TRBV6-1|NA|NA
TGTGCCAGCAAACGGGACTCGGGTCGAGAGACCCAGTACTTC
CASKRDSGRETQYF
>TRBJ2-7|TRBV21-1|NA|NA
TGTGCCAGCAGCCAATCTCTGGGGCCCAACTCCTACGAGCAGTACTTC
CASSQSLGPNSYEQYF
>TRBJ1-3|TRBV5-1|NA|NA
TGCGCCAGCAGCCTAGACAGCTCTGGAAACACCATATATTTT
CASSLDSSGNTIYF
>TRBJ1-1|TRBV7-2|NA|TRBD1
TGTGCCAGCAGCTCCGCAGGGGGCATCGCTGAAGCTTTCTTT
CASSSAGGIAEAFF
>TRBJ2-7|TRBV5-1|NA|TRBD2
TGCGCCAGCAGCCCGGGGGGACTTCCGTTGAAGAACGAGCAGTACTTC
CASSPGGLPLKNEQYF